This note documents a single T cell receptor beta chain sequence. What it binds is not known. This entry is derived from a study of blood T cells in healthy people across ages. Next came a second PCR, run for roughly 6 to 11 cycles, which used a sample-barcoded 5' primer along with a J-beta primer mix. A template-switch adaptor containing 12 random nucleotides labeled each cDNA molecule. Each CDR3 protein is one row after TCRdb ran MiXCR on the 5' RACE reads. The data contain some 780,000 distinct CDR3 sequences, 56% of them singletons. V was shortened by 2 bases and J by 2 bases, with 14 bases between the two germline ends. Germline V gene data show CDR1 as SGHDT and CDR2 as YYEEEE. The CDR3 spans 15 residues. Study results and limitations: Possibly, changes in expanded clonotypes were confounded because donor CMV status was unknown.

This TCR was recovered from a man in his forties or fifties in good health. Sequencing was carried out using blood. This sequence joins TRBV5-6 and TRBJ2-7; tentative D call: TRBD2 (6 bases). Here the CDR3 reads CASSFGGSSTYEQYF. The CDR3 nucleotides are TGTGCCAGCAGCTTTGGGGGGTCTTCGACCTACGAGCAGTACTTC. Filled out from reference TRBV5-6 and TRBJ2-7, the complete variable domain reads DAGVTQSPTHLIKTRGQQVTLRCSPKSGHDTVSWYQQALGQGPQFIFQYYEEEERQRGNFPDRFSGHQFPNYSSELNVNALLLGDSALYLCASSFGGSSTYEQYFGPGTRLTVT.